This T cell receptor beta chain was sequenced for a study of CD8 T cells in Susac syndrome. With random hexamers, reverse transcription was performed on about 0.5 to 1 ug of RNA. The TCR beta CDR3 was amplified by immunoSEQ multiplex PCR across 54 Vbeta, 13 Jbeta. Each CDR3 protein gets one entry after TCRdb re-called the immunoSEQ multiplex PCR reads with MiXCR. The sample records 350,000 to 550,000 distinct CDR3 sequences, 75% to 90% being singletons. The CD8+ and CD4+ T cells were isolated magnetically using a negative isolation approach, whereas the TEMRA cells were enriched by FACS. The TCR originated in a human donor with multiple sclerosis. The sample taken for sequencing was CD8+ T cells from PBMCs.

This CDR3 is CASSLSPGEDNEQFF. CDR3 nucleotide sequence: TGCGCCAGCAGCTTATCTCCAGGTGAAGACAATGAGCAGTTCTTC. The chain joins TRBV5-1 to TRBJ2-1, with no clear D. Germline V gene data show CDR1 as SGHRS and CDR2 as YFSETQ. V shed 2 bases and J shed 5 bases, with 14 bases lying between them. This CDR3 contains 15 residues. Filled out from reference TRBV5-1 and TRBJ2-1, the complete variable domain reads KAGVTQTPRYLIKTRGQQVTLSCSPISGHRSVSWYQQTPGQGLQFLFEYFSETQRNKGNFPGRFSGRQFSNSRSEMNVSTLELGDSALYLCASSLSPGEDNEQFFGPGTRLTVL.